These 16 T cell receptor beta chains came from one sample sequenced in a study of shared clonotypes between healthy human individuals. Measured with immunoSEQ multiplex PCR; TCRdb has only the in-frame clones, and not every one. The repertoire includes some 2 million clones, less than 95% of them detected once, and 0.9% to 1.4% sits in the top ten. CD45RO-negative cells were positively selected for CCR7, leaving out terminally differentiated effector memory CD45RA+ cells. The specimen was naive CD8+ T cells sorted from blood. These TCRs come from a young man in good health.

This chain links TRBV7-6 with TRBJ2-2; no reliable D call. CDR1 and CDR2 from the germline V gene are SGHVS and FNYEAQ. This CDR3 is built from 15 residues. Trimming stripped 4 bases from V and 5 bases from J, with 14 bases between. The CDR3 DNA reads as TGTGCCAGCAGCTCCGACCAACGAGGTACCGGGGAGCTGTTTTTT. It encodes CASSSDQRGTGELFF. Filled out from reference TRBV7-6 and TRBJ2-2, the complete variable domain reads GAGVSQSPRYKVTKRGQDVALRCDPISGHVSLYWYRQALGQGPEFLTYFNYEAQQDKSGLPNDRFSAERPEGSISTLTIQRTEQRDSAMYRCASSSDQRGTGELFFGEGSRLTVL.

The V call is TRBV6-6, the J call TRBJ1-2, with D perhaps TRBD1 (5 bases). From germline, CDR1 is MNHNY and CDR2 SVGAGI (reference sequence). The CDR3 consists of 15 residues. The germline V and J ends were trimmed by 2 bases and 3 bases, with 13 bases remaining between them. The CDR3 region is CASSYVSDNYYGYTF. The DNA for the CDR3 is TGTGCCAGCAGTTACGTGTCGGACAACTACTATGGCTACACCTTC.

The chain uses TRBV4-1 and TRBJ2-1; perhaps TRBD2 as D (6 bases). The germline CDR1 and CDR2 sequences are MGHRA and YSYEKL. This CDR3 has 16 residues. Trimming stripped 0 bases from V and 7 bases from J, with 16 bases between. This CDR3 is CASSQDSGTGENEQFF. The CDR3 nucleotides are TGCGCCAGCAGCCAAGATTCAGGGACGGGAGAAAATGAGCAGTTCTTC.

The V call is TRBV19, the J call TRBJ2-1; D possibly corresponds to TRBD2 (6 bases). The ends were cut back, 3 bases at V and 3 bases at J, with 12 bases in the middle. Looked up from germline, CDR1 is LNHDA and CDR2 is SQIVND (reference sequence). The CDR3 is made up of 15 amino acids. CDR3 in amino acids: CASSIGGYGYNEQFF. The CDR3 coding sequence is TGTGCCAGTAGTATTGGGGGGTACGGCTACAATGAGCAGTTCTTC.

The chain is built from TRBV7-8 and TRBJ2-5, with 9 nucleotides matching TRBD1. Germline V gives CDR1 SGHVS, CDR2 FQNEAQ. After removal of 1 base from V and 4 bases from J, the junction contained 7 bases not matched to a gene. CDR3 length: 16 amino acids. The CDR3 DNA follows: TGTGCCAGCAGCTTAGTTGTTACAGGGGGCGTAGAGACCCAGTACTTC. It is translated as CASSLVVTGGVETQYF.

To note about this clone: The same CDR3 also results from other DNA sequences found in this sample. The gene calls are TRBV5-1 and TRBJ2-1, with D hard to call. Germline V gene lookup returns CDR1 SGHRS and CDR2 YFSETQ. This CDR3 has 12 residues. Trimming shortened V by 1 base and J by 6 bases, and 5 bases separated the two germline ends. The CDR3: CASSLLGNEQFF. The DNA of the CDR3 is TGCGCCAGCAGCTTGCTGGGCAATGAGCAGTTCTTC.

V and J are TRBV19 and TRBJ2-1, with 7 bases identical to TRBD2. Germline V lookup: CDR1 LNHDA, CDR2 SQIVND (reference sequence). This CDR3 is 16 amino acids long. V was clipped by 6 bases and J by 4 bases; unmatched bases: 12. CDR3 bases: TGTGCCAGTAGCCCAAGTGGGGGGGTGCTATACAATGAGCAGTTCTTC. This codes for CASSPSGGVLYNEQFF.

This chain uses TRBV4-3 with TRBJ1-1; D gene uncertain. The germline V and J ends were trimmed by 0 bases and 4 bases, with 15 bases remaining between them. The CDR3 has 16 residues. The germline V gene has CDR1 LGHNA and CDR2 YSLEER. In nucleotides, the CDR3 is TGCGCCAGCAGCCAAGATTATGACGGAGGCGGCACTGAAGCTTTCTTT. It is translated as CASSQDYDGGGTEAFF.

V is TRBV27 and J is TRBJ2-6; D unclear. With 0 bases removed from V and 4 bases from J, the gap between germline ends came to 7 bases. CDR3 length: 15 residues. CDR1 and CDR2 from the germline V gene are MNHEY and SMNVEV (reference sequence). CDR3 coding DNA: TGTGCCAGCAGTTTATCCATCTCCGGGGCCAACGTCCTGACTTTC. Its protein is CASSLSISGANVLTF.

In the case of this clone: The same CDR3 is also encoded by other DNA sequences in this sample. This sequence joins TRBV9 and TRBJ1-5, with D perhaps matching TRBD1 (5 bases). Per the germline V gene, CDR1 is SGDLS and CDR2 is YYNGEE. Trimming left V 0 bases short and J 1 base short, with 8 bases between. The CDR3 covers 15 residues. In DNA, the CDR3 is TGTGCCAGCAGCGTAGGGGGACTGAGCAATCAGCCCCAGCATTTT. Protein product: CASSVGGLSNQPQHF. The variable domain in full, completed from reference TRBV9 and TRBJ1-5, reads DSGVTQTPKHLITATGQRVTLRCSPRSGDLSVYWYQQSLDQGLQFLIQYYNGEERAKGNILERFSAQQFPDLHSELNLSSLELGDSALYFCASSVGGLSNQPQHFGDGTRLSIL.

This rearrangement joins TRBV30 to TRBJ2-3; tentatively, D is TRBD1 (6 bases). V lost 3 bases, J lost 0 bases, and 13 bases lay in between. The CDR3 totals 15 residues. CDR1 and CDR2 from the germline V gene are GTSNPN and SVGIG (reference sequence). CDR3 protein: CAWSDGTQSTDTQYF. The CDR3 DNA is TGTGCCTGGAGCGACGGGACACAGAGCACAGATACGCAGTATTTT.

V is TRBV4-3 and J is TRBJ2-5; no clear D. The ends were cut back, 0 bases at V and 5 bases at J, with 13 bases in the middle. The CDR3 length is 15 residues. CDR1 is LGHNA and CDR2 is YSLEER in the germline V gene. CDR3 bases: TGCGCCAGCAGCCAAGAGCGTGGTAGCCACGAGACCCAGTACTTC. Residues: CASSQERGSHETQYF.

V and J are TRBV11-2 and TRBJ2-5, with D perhaps being TRBD1 or TRBD2 (5 bases each). The CDR3 runs to 13 residues. The V end was cut by 5 bases, the J end by 4 bases, with 11 bases between. Germline V gene lookup returns CDR1 SGHAT and CDR2 FQNNGV. CDR3 amino acids: CASSGTVLETQYF. DNA of the CDR3: TGTGCCAGCAGCGGGACGGTTCTAGAGACCCAGTACTTC.

The chain recombines TRBV21-1 with TRBJ1-1. TRBV21-1 is a documented pseudogene. The CDR3 extends over 14 amino acids. The CDR3 loop is CASSKVTNKTEAFF. For the CDR3, the DNA is TGTGCCAGCAGCAAAGTGACCAATAAGACTGAAGCTTTCTTT.

The CDR3 sequence: CASSHPNSTDYEQYF. In nucleotides, the CDR3 is TGTGCCAGCTCACACCCTAACTCGACAGACTACGAGCAGTACTTC. The chain carries TRBV18 and TRBJ2-7, with TRBD1 as a possible D gene (5 bases). The CDR3 spans 15 residues. Germline CDR1 reads KGHSH; CDR2 reads LQKENI. Trimming took off 4 bases at V and 3 bases at J, with 16 bases between the two ends.

The rearrangement uses TRBV29-1 and TRBJ2-2; 11 nucleotides match TRBD2. CDR1 is SQVTM, CDR2 ANQGSEA, per germline. V lost 5 bases to trimming and J lost 3 bases; unmatched junction nucleotides: 8. The CDR3 spans 16 residues. The CDR3 nucleotides are TGCAGCGTTCCCCTACCGGGACTAGCGGACACCGGGGAGCTGTTTTTT. It yields the protein CSVPLPGLADTGELFF.